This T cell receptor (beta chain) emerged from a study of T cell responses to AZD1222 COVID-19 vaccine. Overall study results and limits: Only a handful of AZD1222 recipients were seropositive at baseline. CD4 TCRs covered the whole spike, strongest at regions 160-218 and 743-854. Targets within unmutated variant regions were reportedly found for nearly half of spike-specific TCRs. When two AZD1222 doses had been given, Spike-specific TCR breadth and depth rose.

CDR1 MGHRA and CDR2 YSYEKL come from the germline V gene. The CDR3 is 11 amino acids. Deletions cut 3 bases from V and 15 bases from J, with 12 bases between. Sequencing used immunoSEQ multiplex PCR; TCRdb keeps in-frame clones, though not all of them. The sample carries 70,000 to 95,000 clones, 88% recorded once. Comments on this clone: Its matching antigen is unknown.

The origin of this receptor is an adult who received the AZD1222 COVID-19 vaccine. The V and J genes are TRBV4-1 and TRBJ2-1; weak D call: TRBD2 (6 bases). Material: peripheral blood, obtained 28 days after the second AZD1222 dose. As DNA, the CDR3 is TGCGCCAGCAGCCACCGGGACTCTGTGTTCTTC. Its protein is CASSHRDSVFF.